This record looks at one TCR beta chain sequence and its context. This entry is derived from a study of blood T cell repertoires in COVID-19. Whole-study context: Some COVID-19 samples were acute and others convalescent; all came from the United States, Italy and Spain. The analysed material was cDNA or gDNA that came from T cells, B-cell-depleted T cells, or PBMCs.

The table came from immunoSEQ multiplex PCR; TCRdb's copy has only in-frame clones and leaves some out. This sample has about 120,000 clones, with around 83% found just once. Sequences were obtained from peripheral blood. This receptor was obtained from a man aged 35-49 years with acute or convalescent COVID-19.

DNA for the CDR3: TGTGCCAGCAGCGTAACACGGGGAGCTGAAGCTTTCTTT. This gives the protein CASSVTRGAEAFF. The gene calls are TRBV27 and TRBJ1-1; D call uncertain. The CDR3 sequence is 13 residues long. V was cut by 6 bases and J by 6 bases, with 14 bases left in between. CDR1 is MNHEY, CDR2 SMNVEV, per germline (reference sequence).